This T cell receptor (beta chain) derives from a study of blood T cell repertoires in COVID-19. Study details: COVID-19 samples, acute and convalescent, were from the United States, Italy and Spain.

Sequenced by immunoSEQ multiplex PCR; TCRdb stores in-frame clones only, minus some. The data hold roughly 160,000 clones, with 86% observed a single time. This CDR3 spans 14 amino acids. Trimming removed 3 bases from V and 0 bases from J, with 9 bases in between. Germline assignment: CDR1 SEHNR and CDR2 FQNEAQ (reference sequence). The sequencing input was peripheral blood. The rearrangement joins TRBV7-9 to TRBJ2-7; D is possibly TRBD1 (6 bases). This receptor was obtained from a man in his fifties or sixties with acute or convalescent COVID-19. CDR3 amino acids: CASSFYRDSYEQYF. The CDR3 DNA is TGTGCCAGCAGCTTTTACAGGGACTCCTACGAGCAGTACTTC. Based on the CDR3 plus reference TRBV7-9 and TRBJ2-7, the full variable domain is DTGVSQNPRHKITKRGQNVTFRCDPISEHNRLYWYRQTLGQGPEFLTYFQNEAQLEKSRLLSDRFSAERPKGSFSTLEIQRTEQGDSAMYLCASSFYRDSYEQYFGPGTRLTVT.